Below are 2 T cell receptor beta chains sequenced from a single sample in a study of blood T cell repertoires in COVID-19. Profiling relied on immunoSEQ multiplex PCR, and the TCRdb table lists in-frame clones only, not all of them. Of around 140,000 clones in the sample, 75% to 85% are singletons; the top ten hold 3.5% to 4%. Sequenced: peripheral blood. These receptors were taken from a man in his sixties or seventies who had recovered from COVID-19.

The rearrangement uses TRBV7-2 and TRBJ2-7; TRBD2 matches at 12 bases. The CDR3 spans 21 residues. The V segment lost 0 bases and the J segment 7 bases; nucleotides outside the gene matches: 22. Germline lookup yields CDR1 SGHTA and CDR2 FQGNSA. The CDR3 sequence is CASSLAFFLAGGPGWSREQYF. In nucleotides, the CDR3 is TGTGCCAGCAGCTTAGCGTTCTTTCTAGCGGGAGGGCCTGGGTGGAGTAGAGAGCAGTACTTC.

The rearrangement links TRBV4-1 to TRBJ2-1, with TRBD2 as a possible D gene (6 bases). V was cut by 2 bases and J by 6 bases, with 11 bases left in between. The CDR3 spans 14 residues. The germline gives CDR1 MGHRA, CDR2 YSYEKL. The CDR3 DNA follows: TGCGCCAGCAGCCAACCCCGGGAGACCAATGAGCAGTTCTTC. Translating gives CASSQPRETNEQFF.